This T cell receptor (beta chain) was sequenced for a study of blood T cell repertoires in COVID-19. Study information: Spain, Italy and the United States supplied samples that represented acute and convalescent COVID-19. The analysed material was cDNA or gDNA that came from T cells, B-cell-depleted T cells, or PBMCs.

Assignments of participants to cohorts depended upon their own reported clinical history. As handled by the study authors: Nucleated cell number was recorded as an estimate derived from reference gene primer amplification. Profiling relied on immunoSEQ multiplex PCR, and the TCRdb table lists in-frame clones only, not all of them. From that table come the V and J calls and clone size; the DNA was used to work out D and trimming. The sample lists approximately 250,000 clones; around 88% were seen once. This CDR3 is built from 17 residues. Germline V gene sequence: CDR1 SGHDT, CDR2 YYEEEE. V trimming: 1 base; J trimming: 5 bases; junction bases outside the gene matches: 10.

The V call is TRBV5-6, the J call TRBJ2-5, with 11 bases fitting TRBD2. The sequence was obtained from a woman in her forties with acute COVID-19. Sequencing input: PBMCs or T cells enriched from blood (not recorded which). CDR3 protein: CASSLLTSGGLRETQYF. CDR3 nucleotide sequence: TGTGCCAGCAGCTTGCTAACTAGCGGGGGCCTGAGGGAGACCCAGTACTTC.